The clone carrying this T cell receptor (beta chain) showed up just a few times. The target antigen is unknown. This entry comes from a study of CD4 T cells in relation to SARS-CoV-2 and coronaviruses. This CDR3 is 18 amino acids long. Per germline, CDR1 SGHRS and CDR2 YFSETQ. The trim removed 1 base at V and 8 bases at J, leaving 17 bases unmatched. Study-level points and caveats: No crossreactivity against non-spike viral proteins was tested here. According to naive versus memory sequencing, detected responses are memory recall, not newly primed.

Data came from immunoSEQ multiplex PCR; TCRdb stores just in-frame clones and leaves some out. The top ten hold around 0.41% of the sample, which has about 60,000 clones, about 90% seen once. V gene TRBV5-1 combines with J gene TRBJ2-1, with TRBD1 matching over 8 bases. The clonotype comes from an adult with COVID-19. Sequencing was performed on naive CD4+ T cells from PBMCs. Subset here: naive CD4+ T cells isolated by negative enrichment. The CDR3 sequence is CASSLTVMGTGILHEQFF. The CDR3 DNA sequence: TGCGCCAGCAGCTTGACCGTGATGGGGACAGGCATTCTCCATGAGCAGTTCTTC.